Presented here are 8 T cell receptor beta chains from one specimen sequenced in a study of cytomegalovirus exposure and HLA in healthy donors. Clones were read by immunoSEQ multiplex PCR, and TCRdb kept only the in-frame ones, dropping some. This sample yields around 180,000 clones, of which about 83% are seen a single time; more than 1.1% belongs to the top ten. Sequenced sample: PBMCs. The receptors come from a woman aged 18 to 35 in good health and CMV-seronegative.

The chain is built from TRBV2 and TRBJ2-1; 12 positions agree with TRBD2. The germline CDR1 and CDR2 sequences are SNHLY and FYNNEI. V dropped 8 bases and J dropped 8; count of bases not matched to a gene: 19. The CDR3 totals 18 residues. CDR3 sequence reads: CASDPDLGLAGPRHEQFF. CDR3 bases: TGTGCCAGCGACCCCGATCTTGGACTAGCGGGGCCCCGCCATGAGCAGTTCTTC.

DNA of the CDR3: TGTGCCAGCAGTGCACTAGAGACTAATGAAAAACTGTTTTTT. As protein: CASSALETNEKLFF. The V call is TRBV2, the J call TRBJ1-4; D uncertain. Trimming shortened V by 4 bases and J by 2 bases, and 8 bases separated the two germline ends. The CDR3 runs to 14 residues. Per the germline V gene, CDR1 is SNHLY and CDR2 is FYNNEI.

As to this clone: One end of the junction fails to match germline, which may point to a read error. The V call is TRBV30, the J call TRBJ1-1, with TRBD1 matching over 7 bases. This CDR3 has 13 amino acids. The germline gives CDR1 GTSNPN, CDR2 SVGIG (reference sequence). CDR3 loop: CVWSHRGGTEAFF. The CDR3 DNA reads TGTGTCTGGAGTCACAGGGGCGGCACTGAAGCTTTCTTT.

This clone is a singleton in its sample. The CDR3 nucleotides are TGTGCCAGCAGCAAGCCACCCGGGGGGCAGGGGACCGGGGAGCTGTTTTTT. Protein product: CASSKPPGGQGTGELFF. This chain links TRBV13 with TRBJ2-2; a possible D gene is TRBD2 (7 bases). Germline V gene lookup returns CDR1 PRHDT and CDR2 FYEKMQ (reference sequence). Trimming cost V 5 bases and J 5 bases, with 21 bases left between them. The CDR3 spans 17 residues.

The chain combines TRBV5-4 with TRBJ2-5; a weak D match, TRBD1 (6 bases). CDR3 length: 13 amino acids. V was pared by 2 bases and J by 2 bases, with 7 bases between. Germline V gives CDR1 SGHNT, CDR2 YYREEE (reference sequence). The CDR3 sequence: CASSFRGQETQYF. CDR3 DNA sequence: TGTGCCAGCAGCTTTAGGGGGCAAGAGACCCAGTACTTC.

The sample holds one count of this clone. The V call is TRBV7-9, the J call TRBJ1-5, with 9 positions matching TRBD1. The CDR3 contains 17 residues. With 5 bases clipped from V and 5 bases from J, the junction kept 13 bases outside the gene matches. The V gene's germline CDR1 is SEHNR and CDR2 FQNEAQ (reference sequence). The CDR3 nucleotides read TGTGCCAGCAGCAAAAGCCTGGGGACAGGGTTCGATCAGCCCCAGCATTTT. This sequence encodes CASSKSLGTGFDQPQHF.

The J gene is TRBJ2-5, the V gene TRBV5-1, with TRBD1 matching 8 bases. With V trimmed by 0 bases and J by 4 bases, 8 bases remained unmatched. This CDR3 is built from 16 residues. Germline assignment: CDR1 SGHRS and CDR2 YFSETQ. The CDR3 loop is CASSLGNSQGGETQYF. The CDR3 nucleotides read TGCGCCAGCAGCTTGGGGAATTCACAGGGGGGAGAGACCCAGTACTTC.

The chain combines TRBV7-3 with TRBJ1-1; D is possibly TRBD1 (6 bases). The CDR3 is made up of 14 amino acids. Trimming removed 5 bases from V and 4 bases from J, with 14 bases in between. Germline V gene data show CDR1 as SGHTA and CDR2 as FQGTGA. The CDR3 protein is CASSTQGLGTEAFF. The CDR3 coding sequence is TGTGCCAGCAGCACACAGGGATTGGGCACTGAAGCTTTCTTT.